This T cell receptor beta chain was found in a study of T cell clones after liver transplantation. On the study more broadly: At least one year of complete immunosuppression withdrawal without enzymes over twice normal defined tolerance.

Remarks on this clone: No antigen is known for it.

Points from the study as a whole: Low donor cell numbers restricted donor-reactive repertoire measurement in a couple of subjects. Compared with third party-reactive sequences, donor-reactive ones declined more, independent of withdrawal success. Circulating graft-donor-reactive CD4 TCRbeta sequences fell significantly post-transplant in most of the 8 subjects.

The protocol was immunoSEQ multiplex PCR, while the TCRdb copy is restricted to in-frame clones and leaves out a portion. Here the sample spans around 110,000 clones, less than 95% being singletons. Deletions cut 3 bases from V and 11 bases from J, with 16 bases between. There are 13 residues in the CDR3. Germline V gene lookup returns CDR1 LNHDA and CDR2 SQIVND (reference sequence). The sequences come from CD4+ T cells from blood, collected 12 months after liver transplant. The rearrangement links TRBV19 to TRBJ1-1; D might be TRBD1 (5 bases). This receptor was obtained from a human patient who received a liver transplant. These T cells may partly come from the graft donor. CDR3 protein: CASSITQGRMAFF. CDR3 nucleotide sequence: TGTGCCAGTAGTATCACCCAGGGCCGGATGGCTTTCTTT.